This T cell receptor beta chain appears in the sequencing data of a study of CD8 T cells in Susac syndrome. Looked up from germline, CDR1 is MNHEY and CDR2 is SVGAGI. The length of the CDR3 is 11 residues. With regard to this clonotype: The junction does not match germline at one end; this may be a read error.

Age- and sex-matched healthy donors served as the control group. TEMRA cells were FACS-enriched, while CD8+ and CD4+ T cells were negatively isolated. Random-hexamer reverse transcription was applied to about 0.5 to 1 ug RNA. TCR beta CDR3 was amplified by immunoSEQ multiplex PCR. This amplification extended across 54 Vbeta and 13 Jbeta segments. TCRdb reanalysed the immunoSEQ multiplex PCR reads using MiXCR and keeps one entry per CDR3 protein. The sample lists some 99,000 distinct CDR3 sequences; around 95% were seen once. The sequence derives from a human donor in good health. This sequence joins TRBV6-5 and TRBJ1-3; D is possibly TRBD1 (5 bases). The sample comprised CD4+ T cells from PBMCs. CDR3 coding DNA: TGTGCCAGCAGTTCTTCCGGGACGTGGAATTTT. Its translation: CASSSSGTWNF.